One and the same sample provided the 20 T cell receptor beta chains below, sequenced in a study of CD8+CD57+ T cells in acquired aplastic anemia. Genomic DNA constituted the template upon which TCR beta VDJ and CDR3 profiling was performed. TCRdb reprocessed the reads with MiXCR, giving one entry per CDR3 protein. The table lists 200,000 to 250,000 distinct CDR3 sequences, around 32% of them singletons. The sample consisted of sorted CD4+, CD8+, or CD8+CD57+ T cells (not recorded which) from PBMCs. Receptors originate from a human donor in good health, serving as a control.

This chain joins TRBV11-2 and TRBJ2-7, with D perhaps given as TRBD1 or TRBD2 (6 bases each). Trimming removed 6 bases from V and 0 bases from J, with 24 bases in between. The CDR3 is 18 amino acids. Germline V lookup: CDR1 SGHAT, CDR2 FQNNGV. CDR3 sequence reads: CASSKKGGRDPASYEQYF. CDR3 nucleotide sequence: TGTGCCAGCAGTAAGAAAGGGGGGCGGGACCCCGCCTCCTACGAGCAGTACTTC.

This clonotype was detected only a few times. The V gene is TRBV2, the J gene TRBJ2-7, with 7 bases fitting TRBD1. Unmatched junction bases numbered 9, after V lost 10 bases and J lost 3 bases. The CDR3 sequence is 13 residues long. The germline CDR1 and CDR2 sequences are SNHLY and FYNNEI. The DNA for the CDR3 is TGTGCCATTAGAACCGGGACAGTCTACGAGCAGTACTTC. Protein: CAIRTGTVYEQYF.

This clonotype was observed a handful of times. The chain combines TRBV4-1 with TRBJ2-5; the D is unclear. V lost 1 base to trimming and J lost 5 bases, with 11 bases between them. CDR3 length equals 14 residues. Germline V gene lookup returns CDR1 MGHRA and CDR2 YSYEKL. The CDR3 loop reads CASSQVHPGETQYF. In nucleotides, the CDR3 is TGCGCCAGCAGCCAAGTTCACCCTGGGGAGACCCAGTACTTC.

The chain carries TRBV24-1 and TRBJ1-2; tentatively, D is TRBD1 (6 bases). V was pared by 4 bases and J by 9 bases, with 11 bases between. This CDR3 has 12 amino acids. The germline CDR1 and CDR2 sequences are KGHDR and SFDVKD. CDR3 protein: CATSEPGARYTF. The CDR3 DNA reads as TGTGCCACCAGTGAACCGGGGGCCCGCTACACCTTC.

In its sample, this clonotype was seen a few times. The chain combines TRBV18 with TRBJ2-7, with a weak D call TRBD2 (5 bases). The V and J ends lost 3 bases and 3 bases respectively, with 15 bases between them. The V gene's germline CDR1 is KGHSH and CDR2 LQKENI. CDR3 length: 15 amino acids. The CDR3 sequence: CASSPLASTFYEQYF. CDR3 sequence (DNA): TGTGCCAGCTCACCGCTAGCTTCCACCTTCTACGAGCAGTACTTC.

This clonotype has only a few counts. This chain connects TRBV12-3 or TRBV12-4 to TRBJ2-2; D is unresolved. Trimming removed 3 bases from V and 6 bases from J, with 11 bases in between. The CDR3 totals 14 residues. In DNA form, the CDR3 reads TGTGCCAGCAGTTTTCGGCCCTTGGCCGGGGAGCTGTTTTTT. Translation: CASSFRPLAGELFF.

On this clonotype itself: A read error may be the cause here, since a much bigger clone is one base away. The chain employs TRBV10-3 and TRBJ2-7; 7 bases fit TRBD1. The CDR3 contains 14 residues. V was pared by 3 bases and J by 6 bases, with 8 bases of the junction left unmatched. Germline values: CDR1 ENHRY, CDR2 SYGVKD. Here the CDR3 reads CAISERQGRAEQYF. The CDR3 coding sequence is TGTGCCATCAGTGAAAGACAGGGACGGGCCGAGCAGTACTTC.

This clonotype was observed many times. This chain uses TRBV20-1 with TRBJ2-7; 7 bases are shared with TRBD1. This CDR3 is built from 17 residues. With V trimmed by 4 bases and J by 0 bases, 15 bases remained unmatched. Germline CDR1 and CDR2: DFQATT and SNEGSKA (reference sequence). CDR3: CSAKSQDGTASSYEQYF. The CDR3 DNA is TGCAGTGCTAAATCTCAAGACGGGACAGCGAGCTCCTACGAGCAGTACTTC.

The V gene is TRBV19, the J gene TRBJ2-5, with 8 bases identical to TRBD1. With 7 bases clipped from V and 0 bases from J, the junction kept 1 base outside the gene matches. CDR1 is LNHDA and CDR2 is SQIVND in the germline V gene (reference sequence). The CDR3 is made up of 13 amino acids. The CDR3 bases are TGTGCCAGTAAGACAGGGGACCAAGAGACCCAGTACTTC. This sequence encodes CASKTGDQETQYF.

The chain has TRBV20-1 and TRBJ2-5, with 7 bases identical to TRBD2. J gave up 5 bases and V 3 bases, and 6 bases lay outside the gene matches. The CDR3 is 13 residues long. Germline V gene lookup returns CDR1 DFQATT and CDR2 SNEGSKA (reference sequence). As DNA, the CDR3 is TGCAGTGCTAGCCGACTAGCCGGGGAGACCCAGTACTTC. Its protein is CSASRLAGETQYF.

V gene TRBV2 combines with J gene TRBJ1-3; D is uncertain. Germline V gene data show CDR1 as SNHLY and CDR2 as FYNNEI. The CDR3 runs to 15 residues. Trimming pared 3 bases from V and 0 bases from J, leaving 9 bases between. CDR3 residues: CASSDKFFSGNTIYF. The CDR3 DNA sequence: TGTGCCAGCAGTGATAAGTTTTTCTCTGGAAACACCATATATTTT.

A remark on this clonotype: Lacking the conserved final phenylalanine or tryptophan, this CDR3 likely reflects a read error. This rearrangement joins TRBV10-3 to TRBJ2-7, with D perhaps TRBD2 (5 bases). The germline gives CDR1 ENHRY, CDR2 SYGVKD. V was pared by 10 bases and J by 7 bases, with 23 bases between. There are 14 residues in the CDR3. The CDR3 nucleotides are TGTGCCACCCGAACGGGCGGGCTCCCGGGTGAGCAGTACCTC. Translated: CATRTGGLPGEQYL.

The genes are TRBV7-8 and TRBJ1-2, with 7 nucleotides matching TRBD1. V shed 1 base, J shed 3 bases, and the junction held 5 bases outside the gene matches. Germline CDR1 is SGHVS and CDR2 is FQNEAQ. The CDR3 has 15 residues. The DNA of the CDR3 is TGTGCCAGCAGCTTAGAGACAGGGAGACACTATGGCTACACCTTC. Its protein product is CASSLETGRHYGYTF.

The CDR3 spells CASSLGTVEAFF. In DNA, the CDR3 is TGTGCCAGCAGCCTGGGGACAGTCGAAGCTTTCTTT. This chain links TRBV5-4 with TRBJ1-1; 7 nucleotides match TRBD1. The junction had 5 bases not matched to a gene; V was cut back by 4 bases and J by 8 bases. This CDR3 contains 12 residues. Per the germline V gene, CDR1 is SGHNT and CDR2 is YYREEE (reference sequence).

This clonotype was counted at least ten times. This chain uses TRBV29-1 with TRBJ1-2, with D perhaps matching TRBD1 (5 bases). Trimming took off 2 bases at V and 4 bases at J, with 14 bases between the two ends. The CDR3 loop spans 14 amino acids. CDR1 and CDR2 (germline): SQVTM, ANQGSEA. The CDR3 sequence: CSVELAGGVYGYTF. The CDR3 DNA reads TGCAGCGTTGAATTAGCCGGGGGTGTCTATGGCTACACCTTC.

Many counts were recorded for this clonotype. The chain is built from TRBV6-5 and TRBJ1-2, with D possibly being TRBD1 (6 bases). The CDR3 loop spans 14 amino acids. The V end lost 5 bases, the J end lost 0 bases, and 10 bases lay between the germline ends. Germline assignment: CDR1 MNHEY and CDR2 SVGAGI. CDR3 protein: CASSRTAANYGYTF. CDR3 nucleotides: TGTGCCAGCAGTCGGACAGCAGCTAACTATGGCTACACCTTC.

This clonotype was recorded at least ten times. The chain recombines TRBV20-1 with TRBJ1-2; TRBD1 might be the D (6 bases). This CDR3 contains 14 residues. V was clipped by 5 bases and J by 1 base, with 14 bases between them. The germline V gene has CDR1 DFQATT and CDR2 SNEGSKA (reference sequence). The CDR3 region has the DNA TGCAGTGCTCGAAATAGACAGGATAACTATGGCTACACCTTC. Translation gives CSARNRQDNYGYTF.

This clonotype came up a few times. This sequence may be a read error, since a much larger clone differs from it by one base. The rearrangement joins TRBV7-9 to TRBJ1-2; D is ambiguous. Germline assignment: CDR1 SEHNR and CDR2 FQNEAQ (reference sequence). Trimming left V 5 bases short and J 4 bases short, with 11 bases between. The CDR3 is 13 residues long. In nucleotides, the CDR3 is TGTGCCAGCAGCCTCGTAGCTAGCTATGGCTACACCTTC. As protein: CASSLVASYGYTF.

The chain recombines TRBV24-1 with TRBJ1-6; D is ambiguous. Trimming took off 6 bases at V and 8 bases at J, with 16 bases between the two ends. This CDR3 spans 15 amino acids. Germline lookup yields CDR1 KGHDR and CDR2 SFDVKD. Written as DNA, the CDR3 is TGTGCCACCAGTTTAAATCCGGCCGTGGATTCACCCCTCCACTTT. Its translation: CATSLNPAVDSPLHF.

This clonotype was seen at least ten times. V gene TRBV15 combines with J gene TRBJ2-7; D gene ambiguous. V lost 1 base and J lost 6, with 10 bases in between. Per the germline V gene, CDR1 is LNHNV and CDR2 is YYDKDF (reference sequence). This CDR3 comprises 13 residues. The CDR3 spells CATSRVLSAEQYF. CDR3 DNA: TGTGCCACCAGCAGAGTTCTGTCCGCCGAGCAGTACTTC.